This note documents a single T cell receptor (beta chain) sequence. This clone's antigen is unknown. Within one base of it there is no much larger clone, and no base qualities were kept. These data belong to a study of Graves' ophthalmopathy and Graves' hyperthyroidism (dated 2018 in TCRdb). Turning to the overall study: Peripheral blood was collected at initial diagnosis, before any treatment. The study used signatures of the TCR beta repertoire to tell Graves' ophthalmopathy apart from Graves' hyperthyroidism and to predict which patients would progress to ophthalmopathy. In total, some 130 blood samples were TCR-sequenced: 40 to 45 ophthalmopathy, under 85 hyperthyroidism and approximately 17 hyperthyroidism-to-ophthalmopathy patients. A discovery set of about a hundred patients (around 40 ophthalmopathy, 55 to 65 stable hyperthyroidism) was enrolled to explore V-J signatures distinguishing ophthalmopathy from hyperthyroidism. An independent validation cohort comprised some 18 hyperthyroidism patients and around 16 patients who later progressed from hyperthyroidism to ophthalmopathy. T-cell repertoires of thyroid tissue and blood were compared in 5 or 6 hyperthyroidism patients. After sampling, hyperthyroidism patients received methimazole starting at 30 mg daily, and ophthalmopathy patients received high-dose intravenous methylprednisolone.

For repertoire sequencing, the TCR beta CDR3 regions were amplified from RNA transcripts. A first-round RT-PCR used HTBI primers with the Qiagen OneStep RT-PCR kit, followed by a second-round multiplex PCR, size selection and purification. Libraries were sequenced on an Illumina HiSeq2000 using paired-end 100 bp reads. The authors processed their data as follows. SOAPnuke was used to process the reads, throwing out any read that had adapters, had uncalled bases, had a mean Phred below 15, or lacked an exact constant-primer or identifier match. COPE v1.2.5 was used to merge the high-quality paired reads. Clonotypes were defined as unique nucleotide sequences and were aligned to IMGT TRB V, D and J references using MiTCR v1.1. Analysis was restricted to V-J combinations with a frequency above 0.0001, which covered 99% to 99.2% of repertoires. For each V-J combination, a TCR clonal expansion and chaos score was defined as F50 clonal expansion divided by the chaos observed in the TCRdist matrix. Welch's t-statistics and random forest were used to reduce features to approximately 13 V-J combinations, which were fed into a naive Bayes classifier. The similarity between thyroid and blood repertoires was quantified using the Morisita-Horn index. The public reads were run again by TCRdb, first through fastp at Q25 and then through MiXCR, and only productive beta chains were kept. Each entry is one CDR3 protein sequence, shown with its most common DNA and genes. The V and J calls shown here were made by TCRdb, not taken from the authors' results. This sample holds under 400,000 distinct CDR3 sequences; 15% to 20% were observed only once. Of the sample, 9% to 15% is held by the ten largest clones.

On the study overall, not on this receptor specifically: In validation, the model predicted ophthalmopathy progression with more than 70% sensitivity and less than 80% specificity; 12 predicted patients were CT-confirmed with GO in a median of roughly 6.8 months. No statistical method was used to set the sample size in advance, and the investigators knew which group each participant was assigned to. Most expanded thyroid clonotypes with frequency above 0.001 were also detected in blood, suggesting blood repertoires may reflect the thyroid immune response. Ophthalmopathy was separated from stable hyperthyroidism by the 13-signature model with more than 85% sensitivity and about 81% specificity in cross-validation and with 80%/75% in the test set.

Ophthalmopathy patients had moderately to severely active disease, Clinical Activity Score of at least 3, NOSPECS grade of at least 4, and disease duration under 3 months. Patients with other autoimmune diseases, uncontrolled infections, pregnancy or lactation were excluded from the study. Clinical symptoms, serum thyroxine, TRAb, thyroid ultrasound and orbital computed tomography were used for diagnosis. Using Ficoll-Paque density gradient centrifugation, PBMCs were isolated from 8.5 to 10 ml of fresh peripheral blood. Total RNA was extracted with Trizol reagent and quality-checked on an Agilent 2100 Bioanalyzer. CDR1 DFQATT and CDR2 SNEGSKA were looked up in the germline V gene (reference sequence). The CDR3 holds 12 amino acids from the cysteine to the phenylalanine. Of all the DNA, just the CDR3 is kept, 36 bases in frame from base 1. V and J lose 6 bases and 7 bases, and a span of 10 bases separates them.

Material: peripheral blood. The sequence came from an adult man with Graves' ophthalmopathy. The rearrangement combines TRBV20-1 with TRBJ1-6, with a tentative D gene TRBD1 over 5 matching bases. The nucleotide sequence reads TGCAGTGCCGGGGGAGGGAATTCACCCCTCCACTTT. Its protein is CSAGGGNSPLHF.